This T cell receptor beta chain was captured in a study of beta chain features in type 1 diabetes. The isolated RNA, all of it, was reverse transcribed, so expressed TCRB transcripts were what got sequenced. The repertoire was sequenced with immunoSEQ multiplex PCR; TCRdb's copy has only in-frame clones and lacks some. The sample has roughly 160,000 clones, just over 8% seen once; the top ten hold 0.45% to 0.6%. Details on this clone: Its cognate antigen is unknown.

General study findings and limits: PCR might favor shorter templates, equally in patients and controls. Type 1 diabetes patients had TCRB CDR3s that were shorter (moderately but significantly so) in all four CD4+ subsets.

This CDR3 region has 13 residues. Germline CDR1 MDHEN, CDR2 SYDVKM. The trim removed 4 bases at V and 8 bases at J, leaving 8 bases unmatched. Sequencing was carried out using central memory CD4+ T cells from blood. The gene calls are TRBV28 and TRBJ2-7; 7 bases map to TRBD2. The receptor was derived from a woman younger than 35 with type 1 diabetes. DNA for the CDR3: TGTGCCAGCAGTTCCGGGGGGTCTACGAAGCAGTACTTC. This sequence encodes CASSSGGSTKQYF.